This T cell receptor (beta chain) was sequenced in a study of beta chain features in type 1 diabetes. Of note for this clone: Its specificity is not known.

The study's findings and limits: Patients with Type 1 diabetes showed moderately but significantly shorter TCRB CDR3s in all four CD4+ subsets. Within patients, naive, central memory and Treg TCRB repertoires seemed more similar than within healthy donors. Insertion counts at VDJ junctions were lower in type 1 diabetes patients, who also showed more deletions there.

CDR3 length: 15 amino acids. V shed 9 bases, J shed 2 bases, and the junction held 10 bases outside the gene matches. Germline V gene sequence: CDR1 MDHEN, CDR2 SYDVKM. Sequenced material consisted of expressed TCRB transcripts (all of the isolated RNA was reverse transcribed). The table came from immunoSEQ multiplex PCR; TCRdb's copy has only in-frame clones and leaves some out. In the table there are around 180,000 clones, around 8% of which are singletons. V usage is TRBV28 and J usage is TRBJ2-5; 9 bases agree with TRBD1. Sequenced: central memory CD4+ T cells from blood. This TCR derives from a woman between 40 and 50 years old with type 1 diabetes. CDR3 bases: TGTGCCAGTTCCCGGGGAGGGACAGGGCAAGAGACCCAGTACTTC. This sequence encodes CASSRGGTGQETQYF. Supplemented by reference TRBV28 and TRBJ2-5, the full variable domain reads DVKVTQSSRYLVKRTGEKVFLECVQDMDHENMFWYRQDPGLGLRLIYFSYDVKMKEKGDIPEGYSVSREKKERFSLILESASTNQTSMYLCASSRGGTGQETQYFGPGTRLLVL.